This entry lists 25 T cell receptor beta chains sequenced from one sample in a study of blood T cell repertoires in COVID-19. Sequencing used immunoSEQ multiplex PCR; TCRdb keeps in-frame clones, though not all of them. Of roughly 150,000 clones in the sample, approximately 86% were seen once. Sequenced input: peripheral blood. These receptors originate from a woman aged 80 or over with COVID-19, enrolled during active disease.

On this clone itself: This sample includes further DNA sequences coding for the same CDR3. V gene TRBV18 combines with J gene TRBJ1-2, with TRBD1 matching over 7 bases. The J segment lost 3 bases and the V segment lost 2 bases, leaving 0 bases of the junction unmatched. CDR1 is KGHSH and CDR2 is LQKENI in the germline V gene. The CDR3 totals 13 residues. The CDR3, as DNA: TGTGCCAGCTCACCAACAGGGGACTATGGCTACACCTTC. It translates to CASSPTGDYGYTF. The full variable domain, in which reference TRBV18 and TRBJ1-2 provide the parts outside the CDR3, is NAGVMQNPRHLVRRRGQEARLRCSPMKGHSHVYWYRQLPEEGLKFMVYLQKENIIDESGMPKERFSAEFPKEGPSILRIQQVVRGDSAAYFCASSPTGDYGYTFGSGTRLTVV.

The rearrangement joins TRBV6-4 to TRBJ1-2, with 9 nucleotides matching TRBD1. Looked up from germline, CDR1 is MRHNA and CDR2 is SNTAGT. The V segment lost 6 bases and the J segment 5 bases; nucleotides outside the gene matches: 7. This CDR3 spans 14 amino acids. The CDR3 sequence is CASSPGQGYYGYTF. As DNA, the CDR3 is TGTGCCAGCAGCCCGGGACAGGGTTATTATGGCTACACCTTC.

The rearrangement links TRBV19 to TRBJ2-3; perhaps TRBD1 as D (5 bases). Trimming shortened V by 5 bases and J by 5 bases, and 11 bases separated the two germline ends. CDR1 is LNHDA and CDR2 is SQIVND in the germline V gene (reference sequence). The CDR3 extends over 13 amino acids. Here the CDR3 DNA reads TGTGCCAGTAGTTCAGGGCAGAAAGATACGCAGTATTTT. Protein: CASSSGQKDTQYF.

The gene calls are TRBV24-1 and TRBJ2-3; TRBD1 matches 8 bases. The CDR3 runs 13 residues. CDR1 KGHDR and CDR2 SFDVKD come from the germline V gene. The ends lost 10 bases at V and 0 bases at J; junction bases unmatched: 2. The CDR3 region has the DNA TGTGCCACTCGACAGGGGAGCACAGATACGCAGTATTTT. As protein: CATRQGSTDTQYF.

This chain uses TRBV7-9 with TRBJ1-2; 7 positions agree with TRBD1. Trimming cost V 10 bases and J 8 bases; bases outside gene matches: 10. CDR3 length equals 12 residues. Per germline, CDR1 SEHNR and CDR2 FQNEAQ (reference sequence). The CDR3 DNA reads TGTGCCATCGACCGACAGGGTTCAGGCTACACCTTC. This translates into CAIDRQGSGYTF.

The rearrangement uses TRBV19 and TRBJ1-5, with 11 bases identical to TRBD1. Germline assignment: CDR1 LNHDA and CDR2 SQIVND (reference sequence). V lost 8 bases to trimming and J lost 7 bases; unmatched junction nucleotides: 10. The CDR3 is 15 amino acids. CDR3 DNA: TGTGCCAGTGGCGATCTGGGACAGGGGGGGCAGCCCCAGCATTTT. It is translated as CASGDLGQGGQPQHF.

This clone was picked up one time. The chain is built from TRBV9 and TRBJ2-1, with TRBD1 matching over 8 bases. J lost 7 bases, V lost 0 bases, and 3 bases had no gene match. The V gene's germline CDR1 is SGDLS and CDR2 YYNGEE. This CDR3 spans 14 amino acids. The CDR3 bases are TGTGCCAGCAGCGTAGACAGGGGGAGGAATGAGCAGTTCTTC. The encoded protein is CASSVDRGRNEQFF. The full variable domain, completed using reference TRBV9 and TRBJ2-1, is DSGVTQTPKHLITATGQRVTLRCSPRSGDLSVYWYQQSLDQGLQFLIQYYNGEERAKGNILERFSAQQFPDLHSELNLSSLELGDSALYFCASSVDRGRNEQFFGPGTRLTVL.

Remarks on this clone: Within the sample, other DNA sequences also encode this same CDR3. The V and J genes are TRBV7-3 and TRBJ2-5; 7 bases are shared with TRBD2. The CDR3 covers 13 residues. V dropped 4 bases and J dropped 2; count of bases not matched to a gene: 1. The V gene's germline CDR1 is SGHTA and CDR2 FQGTGA. The chain's CDR3 is CASSSGLQETQYF. The CDR3 DNA is TGTGCCAGCAGCTCGGGACTACAAGAGACCCAGTACTTC.

The genes are TRBV11-3 and TRBJ2-3; 9 nucleotides line up with TRBD2. CDR3 size: 15 residues. The germline CDR1 and CDR2 sequences are SGHNT and YENEEA. Trimming at V came to 5 bases and at J to 2 bases, leaving 5 bases not matched to a gene. The CDR3 region has the DNA TGTGCCAGCAGCAAAGCGGGGGGAAACACAGATACGCAGTATTTT. Translated: CASSKAGGNTDTQYF.

CDR3 bases: TGTGCCACCAGACCGGGACAAGCGACCGGGGAGCTGTTTTTT. Encoded protein: CATRPGQATGELFF. This chain uses TRBV28 with TRBJ2-2; TRBD1 might be the D (6 bases). The CDR3 totals 14 residues. V shed 10 bases and J shed 5 bases, with 17 bases lying between them. Germline assignment: CDR1 MDHEN and CDR2 SYDVKM.

The gene calls are TRBV5-4 and TRBJ1-2; D remains ambiguous. The CDR3 runs 13 residues. Per the germline V gene, CDR1 is SGHNT and CDR2 is YYREEE (reference sequence). Between the trimmed V and J ends, which lost 2 bases and 0 bases, there was a span of 5 bases. The CDR3 sequence is CASSFRTNYGYTF. The CDR3, as DNA: TGTGCCAGCAGCTTTCGTACTAACTATGGCTACACCTTC.

The rearrangement links TRBV7-2 to TRBJ2-5; D perhaps matches TRBD2 (6 bases). This CDR3 has 13 amino acids. With 5 bases removed from V and 2 bases from J, the gap between germline ends came to 9 bases. The germline V gene has CDR1 SGHTA and CDR2 FQGNSA. The chain's CDR3 is CASSNLAQETQYF. CDR3 bases: TGTGCCAGCAGCAATCTAGCGCAAGAGACCCAGTACTTC.

This chain joins TRBV28 and TRBJ2-3; TRBD2 is a possible D gene (6 bases). In germline, CDR1 is MDHEN, CDR2 SYDVKM. The CDR3 length is 15 residues. V lost 3 bases and J lost 2, with 12 bases in between. In nucleotides, the CDR3 is TGTGCCAGCAGTTTGGGCGGGACCTACACAGATACGCAGTATTTT. Its protein product is CASSLGGTYTDTQYF. The full variable domain, in which reference TRBV28 and TRBJ2-3 provide the parts outside the CDR3, is DVKVTQSSRYLVKRTGEKVFLECVQDMDHENMFWYRQDPGLGLRLIYFSYDVKMKEKGDIPEGYSVSREKKERFSLILESASTNQTSMYLCASSLGGTYTDTQYFGPGTRLTVL.

This clone has just one count. The chain couples TRBV5-1 to TRBJ1-5; maybe TRBD1 (5 bases). This CDR3 is built from 15 residues. The V and J ends lost 3 bases and 2 bases respectively, with 12 bases between them. Germline V gene lookup returns CDR1 SGHRS and CDR2 YFSETQ. The CDR3 region is CASSWGPGGNQPQHF. The CDR3 nucleotides are TGCGCCAGCAGCTGGGGCCCTGGGGGCAATCAGCCCCAGCATTTT.

This clone has just a few counts. CDR3 protein: CASSVGSNQPQHF. Written as DNA, the CDR3 is TGTGCCAGCAGCGTTGGCAGCAATCAGCCCCAGCATTTT. This chain connects TRBV9 to TRBJ1-5; D unresolved. The CDR3 is 13 amino acids. In germline, CDR1 is SGDLS, CDR2 YYNGEE. V lost 2 bases and J lost 1, with 4 bases in between.

The gene calls are TRBV7-2 and TRBJ2-1; 7 bases are shared with TRBD2. The length of the CDR3 is 12 residues. Germline CDR1 SGHTA, CDR2 FQGNSA. V was clipped by 2 bases and J by 9 bases; unmatched bases: 1. The chain's CDR3 is CASSLTGGEQFF. For the CDR3, the DNA is TGTGCCAGCAGCTTAACGGGGGGTGAGCAGTTCTTC.

There are a few counts of this clone. This CDR3 is also generated by other DNA sequences in the sample. The V and J genes are TRBV9 and TRBJ1-1; D ambiguous. Trimming cost V 4 bases and J 3 bases, with 7 bases left between them. Germline CDR1 reads SGDLS; CDR2 reads YYNGEE. The CDR3 consists of 12 residues. The DNA of the CDR3 is TGTGCCAGCAGCCCTCGGGACACTGAAGCTTTCTTT. Translating it yields CASSPRDTEAFF.

This sequence joins TRBV6-1 and TRBJ2-1; possible D gene TRBD1, 5 bases. V lost 0 bases, J lost 1 base, and 10 bases lay in between. CDR1 and CDR2 from the germline V gene are MNHNS and SASEGT. This CDR3 spans 16 amino acids. Written as DNA, the CDR3 is TGTGCCAGCAGTGAAGCCGTTCAGGGTTCCTACAATGAGCAGTTCTTC. Protein sequence: CASSEAVQGSYNEQFF.

V usage is TRBV2 and J usage is TRBJ2-1, with TRBD2 identical over 12 bases. The CDR3 covers 12 residues. Germline-derived CDR1 and CDR2 are SNHLY and FYNNEI. The J segment lost 7 bases and the V segment lost 8 bases, leaving 0 bases of the junction unmatched. The CDR3 DNA reads as TGTGCCAGCCTAGCGGGAGGGAATGAGCAGTTCTTC. It translates to CASLAGGNEQFF.

The rearrangement uses TRBV7-3 and TRBJ2-3; TRBD2 matches at 9 bases. This CDR3 region has 18 residues. CDR1 and CDR2 (germline): SGHTA, FQGTGA. V dropped 0 bases and J dropped 4; count of bases not matched to a gene: 11. The CDR3 nucleotides are TGTGCCAGCAGCTTAACGTTTGTGCGGCGGGAGGGTTCAGATACGCAGTATTTT. Its translation: CASSLTFVRREGSDTQYF.

The chain has TRBV5-1 and TRBJ1-3; 9 bases fit TRBD1. Germline CDR1 SGHRS, CDR2 YFSETQ. V trimming: 0 bases; J trimming: 0 bases; junction bases outside the gene matches: 13. The CDR3 is 20 amino acids. CDR3 coding DNA: TGCGCCAGCAGCTTGGGAGGTCTGGGACAGGGAACTCGCTCTGGAAACACCATATATTTT. Translated: CASSLGGLGQGTRSGNTIYF.

The chain carries TRBV6-5 and TRBJ2-2; perhaps TRBD2 as D (6 bases). The germline V gene encodes CDR1 MNHEY and CDR2 SVGAGI. This CDR3 is built from 14 residues. V was pared by 8 bases and J by 5 bases, with 15 bases between. CDR3 protein: CASVEGSGTGELFF. The CDR3 DNA sequence: TGTGCCAGCGTGGAAGGTAGCGGTACCGGGGAGCTGTTTTTT.

The V call is TRBV2, the J call TRBJ2-3; D is unresolved. Germline CDR1 is SNHLY and CDR2 is FYNNEI. The CDR3 extends over 15 amino acids. V was trimmed by 7 bases and J by 0 bases, leaving 14 bases between them. CDR3 coding DNA: TGTGCCAGCATCCAACGGTCCACTAGCACAGATACGCAGTATTTT. Amino acid sequence: CASIQRSTSTDTQYF.

This clone has a handful of counts. The V call is TRBV18, the J call TRBJ2-7; 9 bases align to TRBD2. Germline trimming cut 2 bases from V and 9 bases from J; bases unmatched to any gene: 11. This CDR3 comprises 15 residues. CDR1 is KGHSH, CDR2 LQKENI, per germline. CDR3 in DNA: TGTGCCAGCTCACCAGAGGCGGGAGGGGCATCGGGGCAGTACTTC. It specifies CASSPEAGGASGQYF.

The rearrangement uses TRBV18 and TRBJ1-3; a possible D gene is TRBD1 (6 bases). V lost 7 bases and J 1 base, leaving 11 bases between the germline ends. Germline CDR1 KGHSH, CDR2 LQKENI. The CDR3 is 14 amino acids. DNA of the CDR3: TGTGCCAGCTGGACCGGGACATCTGGAAACACCATATATTTT. As protein: CASWTGTSGNTIYF.